This T cell receptor beta chain emerged from a study of cytomegalovirus exposure and HLA in healthy donors. Use of 60 Vbeta and 13 Jbeta primers characterized the PCR. Method: immunoSEQ multiplex PCR; TCRdb's copy keeps in-frame clones and lacks some. The sample consists of nearly 110,000 clones, roughly four fifths of them appearing once. The V segment lost 4 bases and the J segment 4 bases; nucleotides outside the gene matches: 5. This CDR3 region has 14 residues. Germline CDR1 reads LNHNV; CDR2 reads YYDKDF (reference sequence). This sequence originates from a male donor in good health and CMV-seropositive. Sequenced material: PBMCs. The rearrangement joins TRBV15 to TRBJ2-3; 7 positions match TRBD2. Here the CDR3 DNA reads TGTGCCACCAGCAATCGGGGGGAATCAGATACGCAGTATTTT. This encodes CATSNRGESDTQYF.